Presented here are 2 T cell receptor beta chains from one specimen sequenced in a study of blood T cell repertoires in COVID-19. Generated by immunoSEQ multiplex PCR, the TCRdb table keeps only in-frame clones and is missing some. The sample consists of 140,000 to 150,000 clones, over 75% of them appearing once. Specimen: peripheral blood. These receptors were collected from a man younger than 35 with COVID-19, enrolled during active disease.

This chain's CDR3 is CASSAGTPNTEAFF. CDR3 DNA sequence: TGTGCCAGCAGCGCAGGCACCCCGAACACTGAAGCTTTCTTT. The chain combines TRBV5-4 with TRBJ1-1; D gene unclear. Germline lookup yields CDR1 SGHNT and CDR2 YYREEE (reference sequence). The CDR3 sequence is 14 residues long. V was clipped by 4 bases and J by 1 base, with 11 bases between them.

The J gene is TRBJ2-7, the V gene TRBV19; tentative D call: TRBD1 (6 bases). V shed 8 bases and J shed 0 bases, with 17 bases lying between them. Per germline, CDR1 LNHDA and CDR2 SQIVND (reference sequence). The CDR3 length is 15 residues. In DNA, the CDR3 is TGTGCCAGTCCTGATGGGGGCCTAAGCTCCTACGAGCAGTACTTC. Its protein is CASPDGGLSSYEQYF.